The 18 T cell receptor beta chains given below trace back to one sample, sequenced in a study of blood T cell repertoires in COVID-19. The protocol was immunoSEQ multiplex PCR, while the TCRdb copy is restricted to in-frame clones and leaves out a portion. The repertoire holds tens of thousands of clones, with approximately 84% as singletons. Sequencing was performed on peripheral blood. The source of these receptors is a human donor in a cohort sampled during active COVID-19.

The rearrangement links TRBV30 to TRBJ1-1; 7 bases align to TRBD1. The germline CDR1 and CDR2 sequences are GTSNPN and SVGIG (reference sequence). This CDR3 is built from 15 residues. Germline trimming cut 3 bases from V and 8 bases from J; bases unmatched to any gene: 15. The CDR3 DNA sequence: TGTGCCTGGAGCCGGAGGGGTCAGGGGGTGGCCGAAGCTTTCTTT. It specifies CAWSRRGQGVAEAFF.

Turning to this clone: The same CDR3 arises from other DNA sequences in this sample as well. This rearrangement joins TRBV19 to TRBJ2-2; D might be TRBD2 (5 bases). Trimming pared 8 bases from V and 8 bases from J, leaving 9 bases between. This CDR3 has 11 amino acids. Germline CDR1 reads LNHDA; CDR2 reads SQIVND (reference sequence). CDR3 residues: CASSGRGELFF. The CDR3 DNA is TGTGCCAGTTCGGGGAGAGGGGAGCTGTTTTTT.

V usage is TRBV5-1 and J usage is TRBJ2-2; 9 bases map to TRBD1. CDR1 SGHRS and CDR2 YFSETQ come from the germline V gene. The trim removed 4 bases at V and 6 bases at J, leaving 7 bases unmatched. This CDR3 spans 15 amino acids. The CDR3 sequence: CASSVGTGRSGELFF. The DNA for the CDR3 is TGCGCCAGCAGCGTGGGGACAGGGAGGTCCGGGGAGCTGTTTTTT.

The chain couples TRBV11-2 to TRBJ2-3; D is unclear. Trimming stripped 6 bases from V and 6 bases from J, with 13 bases between. Germline V lookup: CDR1 SGHAT, CDR2 FQNNGV. The CDR3 runs to 13 residues. The CDR3 region is CASSRSIEDTQYF. The CDR3 DNA sequence: TGTGCCAGCAGTAGGAGTATAGAGGATACGCAGTATTTT.

The chain couples TRBV5-1 to TRBJ2-2, with D tentatively TRBD1 (5 bases). This CDR3 has 15 residues. The V gene lost 3 bases and the J gene lost 1 base, with 10 bases spanning the gap. Per the germline V gene, CDR1 is SGHRS and CDR2 is YFSETQ. The CDR3, as DNA: TGCGCCAGCAGCTCAGGGTCCGTGAACACCGGGGAGCTGTTTTTT. Translating it yields CASSSGSVNTGELFF.

This sequence joins TRBV4-3 and TRBJ2-2, with a weak D call TRBD1 (6 bases). Germline CDR1 LGHNA, CDR2 YSLEER. Trimming took 0 bases from V and 5 from J, leaving 16 bases between them. This CDR3 contains 17 residues. CDR3 in DNA: TGCGCCAGCAGCCAAGAGAACTCGGGACACTTGACCGGGGAGCTGTTTTTT. Translation gives CASSQENSGHLTGELFF.

The chain joins TRBV7-9 to TRBJ1-4, with 12 bases identical to TRBD1. V was pared by 5 bases and J by 5 bases, with 12 bases of the junction left unmatched. The germline V gene has CDR1 SEHNR and CDR2 FQNEAQ (reference sequence). The CDR3 loop spans 18 amino acids. CDR3 in DNA: TGTGCCAGCAGCCTTCGGCTAGGGACAGGGGGCCGGAATGAAAAACTGTTTTTT. It yields the protein CASSLRLGTGGRNEKLFF.

The V and J genes are TRBV10-1 and TRBJ2-1; D may be TRBD2 (7 bases). Germline CDR1 is WNHNN and CDR2 is SYGVQD (reference sequence). This CDR3 is built from 15 residues. Trimming took off 3 bases at V and 5 bases at J, with 14 bases between the two ends. The chain's CDR3 is CASSDGGATDNEQFF. The CDR3 DNA reads as TGCGCCAGCAGTGATGGGGGGGCCACGGACAATGAGCAGTTCTTC.

The chain employs TRBV12-5 and TRBJ2-7, with D perhaps matching TRBD1 (6 bases). The CDR3 spans 12 residues. CDR1 is LGHNT and CDR2 is FRNRAP in the germline V gene. Trimming shortened V by 5 bases and J by 6 bases, and 11 bases separated the two germline ends. CDR3 coding DNA: TGTGCTAGTGGTGGGGGCAGGGGCGAGCAGTACTTC. This gives the protein CASGGGRGEQYF.

The chain recombines TRBV7-2 with TRBJ1-5, with 12 bases matching TRBD1. CDR3 length: 16 residues. Germline values: CDR1 SGHTA, CDR2 FQGNSA. Losses at the gene ends were 5 bases for V and 9 bases for J; bases not matched to a gene: 11. The CDR3 region is CASSAPGQGALGPQHF. The CDR3 DNA follows: TGTGCCAGCAGCGCCCCGGGACAGGGGGCCCTGGGGCCCCAGCATTTT.

J is TRBJ1-2 and V is TRBV7-2; TRBD1 is a possible D gene (6 bases). The germline V and J ends were trimmed by 1 base and 3 bases, with 9 bases remaining between them. CDR1 SGHTA and CDR2 FQGNSA come from the germline V gene. The CDR3 is 14 amino acids. The CDR3, as DNA: TGTGCCAGCAGCTTAGGGACAGTGGACTATGGCTACACCTTC. Residues: CASSLGTVDYGYTF.

The chain links TRBV9 to TRBJ1-2; unclear D gene. This CDR3 contains 15 residues. The germline V gene encodes CDR1 SGDLS and CDR2 YYNGEE. The V end was cut by 3 bases, the J end by 7 bases, with 19 bases between. In DNA, the CDR3 is TGTGCCAGCAGCGAATCCCTTGGAGGGAAGGGTGGCTACACCTTC. Translated, it gives CASSESLGGKGGYTF.

The rearrangement uses TRBV18 and TRBJ1-2; TRBD1 might be the D (6 bases). CDR1 is KGHSH, CDR2 LQKENI, per germline. The V and J ends lost 2 bases and 5 bases respectively, with 15 bases between them. The CDR3 has 15 residues. This CDR3 reads CASSPALGQIYGYTF. In nucleotides, the CDR3 is TGTGCCAGCTCACCAGCGCTCGGACAGATTTATGGCTACACCTTC.

The chain links TRBV30 to TRBJ2-6, with TRBD1 as a possible D gene (5 bases). The ends were cut back, 4 bases at V and 1 base at J, with 5 bases in the middle. CDR1 and CDR2 from the germline V gene are GTSNPN and SVGIG (reference sequence). This CDR3 has 13 amino acids. The CDR3 loop is CAWKGSGANVLTF. CDR3 sequence (DNA): TGTGCCTGGAAGGGGTCTGGGGCCAACGTCCTGACTTTC. Full variable domain (missing parts from reference TRBV30 and TRBJ2-6): SQTIHQWPATLVQPVGSPLSLECTVEGTSNPNLYWYRQAAGRGLQLLFYSVGIGQISSEVPQNLSASRPQDRQFILSSKKLLLSDSGFYLCAWKGSGANVLTFGAGSRLTVL.

The chain combines TRBV5-1 with TRBJ2-3; 8 nucleotides line up with TRBD1. Germline V gene data show CDR1 as SGHRS and CDR2 as YFSETQ. The V and J ends lost 2 bases and 5 bases, in that order; junction bases with no gene match: 4. The CDR3 runs 14 residues. CDR3 DNA: TGCGCCAGCAGCTTCGCAGGGGGCCGAGATACGCAGTATTTT. Its translation: CASSFAGGRDTQYF.

CDR3 bases: TGTGCCAGCAGCCCACGCCGGGACAGGGGTTCCGGGGTGACCCCAGATACGCAGTATTTT. Protein product: CASSPRRDRGSGVTPDTQYF. V and J are TRBV5-5 and TRBJ2-3; 10 nucleotides line up with TRBD1. The CDR3 is 20 amino acids. Germline CDR1 SGHKS, CDR2 YYEKEE (reference sequence). V was pared by 4 bases and J by 4 bases, with 21 bases of the junction left unmatched.

The rearrangement joins TRBV7-2 to TRBJ2-1; 9 nucleotides line up with TRBD2. The CDR3 is made up of 19 amino acids. Germline assignment: CDR1 SGHTA and CDR2 FQGNSA. V shed 5 bases, J shed 2 bases, and the junction held 16 bases outside the gene matches. The CDR3 DNA reads TGTGCCAGCAGCCCCAGGGGATTAGCGGGGGTGAACACCTACAATGAGCAGTTCTTC. Translated: CASSPRGLAGVNTYNEQFF.

The chain uses TRBV7-9 and TRBJ1-6; 10 bases match TRBD1. Germline V CDR1 and CDR2: SEHNR, FQNEAQ (reference sequence). The CDR3 length is 15 residues. V shed 3 bases and J 7 bases; nucleotides not matched to a gene: 3. The CDR3 spells CASSLGTGVNSPLHF. The CDR3 DNA follows: TGTGCCAGCAGCTTGGGGACAGGGGTGAATTCACCCCTCCACTTT.